This entry describes one T cell receptor beta chain. Use of 60 Vbeta and 13 Jbeta primers characterized the PCR. The table came from immunoSEQ multiplex PCR; TCRdb's copy has only in-frame clones and leaves some out. Of about 190,000 clones listed, 80% were seen once; the top ten hold 0.65%. The data stem from a study of cytomegalovirus exposure and HLA in healthy donors. This CDR3 spans 16 amino acids. The V gene's germline CDR1 is SGHDT and CDR2 YYEEEE. V gave up 1 base and J gave up 4 bases; unmatched junction bases: 7. The clonotype was recovered from a boy between 5 and 17 years old in good health and CMV-seronegative. Specimen: PBMCs. This chain uses TRBV5-6 with TRBJ2-1; 8 bases line up with TRBD1. The CDR3 bases are TGTGCCAGCAGCTTGCGCCAGGGGGCTATTTACAATGAGCAGTTCTTC. It encodes CASSLRQGAIYNEQFF.